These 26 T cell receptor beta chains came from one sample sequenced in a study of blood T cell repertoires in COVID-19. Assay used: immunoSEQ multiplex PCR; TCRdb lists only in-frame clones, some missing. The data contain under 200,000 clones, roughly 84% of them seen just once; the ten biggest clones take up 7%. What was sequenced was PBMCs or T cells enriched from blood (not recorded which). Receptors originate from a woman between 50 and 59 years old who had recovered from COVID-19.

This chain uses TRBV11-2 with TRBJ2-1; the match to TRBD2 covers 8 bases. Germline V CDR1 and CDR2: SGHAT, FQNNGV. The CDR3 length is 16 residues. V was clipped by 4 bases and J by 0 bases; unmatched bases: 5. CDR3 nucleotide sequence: TGTGCCAGCAGCTCCGGGGGGGCTAGCTCCTACAATGAGCAGTTCTTC. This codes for CASSSGGASSYNEQFF. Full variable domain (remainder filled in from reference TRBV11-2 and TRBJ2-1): EAGVAQSPRYKIIEKRQSVAFWCNPISGHATLYWYQQILGQGPKLLIQFQNNGVVDDSQLPKDRFSAERLKGVDSTLKIQPAKLEDSAVYLCASSSGGASSYNEQFFGPGTRLTVL.

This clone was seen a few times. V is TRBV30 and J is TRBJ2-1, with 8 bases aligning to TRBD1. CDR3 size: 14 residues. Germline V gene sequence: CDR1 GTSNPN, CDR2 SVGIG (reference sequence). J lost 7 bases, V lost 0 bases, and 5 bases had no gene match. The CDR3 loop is CAWSVLTGGNEQFF. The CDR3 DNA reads TGTGCCTGGAGTGTACTTACAGGGGGAAATGAGCAGTTCTTC.

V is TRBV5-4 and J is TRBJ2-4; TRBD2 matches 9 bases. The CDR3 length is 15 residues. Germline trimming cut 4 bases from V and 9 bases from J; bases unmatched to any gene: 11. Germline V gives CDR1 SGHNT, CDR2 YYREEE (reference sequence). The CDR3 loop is CASSPAASGTGIQYF. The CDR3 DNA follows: TGTGCCAGCAGCCCGGCAGCTAGCGGGACGGGCATTCAGTACTTC. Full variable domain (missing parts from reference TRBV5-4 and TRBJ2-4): ETGVTQSPTHLIKTRGQQVTLRCSSQSGHNTVSWYQQALGQGPQFIFQYYREEENGRGNFPPRFSGLQFPNYSSELNVNALELDDSALYLCASSPAASGTGIQYFGAGTRLSVL.

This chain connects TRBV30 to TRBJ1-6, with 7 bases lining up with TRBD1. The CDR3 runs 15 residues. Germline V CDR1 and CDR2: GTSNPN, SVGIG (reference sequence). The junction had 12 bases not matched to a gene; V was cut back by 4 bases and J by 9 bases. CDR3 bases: TGTGCCTGGAAGCCCAGACAGGGCGCCTCTTCACCCCTCCACTTT. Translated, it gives CAWKPRQGASSPLHF. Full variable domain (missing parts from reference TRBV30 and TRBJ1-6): SQTIHQWPATLVQPVGSPLSLECTVEGTSNPNLYWYRQAAGRGLQLLFYSVGIGQISSEVPQNLSASRPQDRQFILSSKKLLLSDSGFYLCAWKPRQGASSPLHFGNGTRLTVT.

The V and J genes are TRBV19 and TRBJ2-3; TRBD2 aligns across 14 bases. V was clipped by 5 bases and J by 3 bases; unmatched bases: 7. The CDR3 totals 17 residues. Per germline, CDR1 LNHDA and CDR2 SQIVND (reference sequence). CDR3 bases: TGTGCCAGTAGTGCCAGGACTAGCGGGAGGCGAACAGATACGCAGTATTTT. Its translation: CASSARTSGRRTDTQYF.

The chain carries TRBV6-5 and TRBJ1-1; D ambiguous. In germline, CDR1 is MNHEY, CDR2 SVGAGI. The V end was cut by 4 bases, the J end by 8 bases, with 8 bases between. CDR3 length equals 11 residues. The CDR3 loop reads CASSFNGEAFF. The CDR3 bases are TGTGCCAGCAGTTTTAACGGGGAAGCTTTCTTT.

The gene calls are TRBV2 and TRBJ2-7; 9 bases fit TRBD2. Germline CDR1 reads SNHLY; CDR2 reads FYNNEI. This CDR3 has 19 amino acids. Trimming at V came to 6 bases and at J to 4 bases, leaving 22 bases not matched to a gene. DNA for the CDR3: TGTGCCAGCAGCTTCTCAACTAGCGGGCCTCTCCTTGGGATTTACGAGCAGTACTTC. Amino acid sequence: CASSFSTSGPLLGIYEQYF.

The chain's CDR3 is CASSFGVGYNTGELFF. CDR3 DNA sequence: TGTGCCAGCAGCTTTGGAGTAGGATATAACACCGGGGAGCTGTTTTTT. The chain has TRBV7-6 and TRBJ2-2; D remains ambiguous. Trimming took off 3 bases at V and 2 bases at J, with 13 bases between the two ends. The germline CDR1 and CDR2 sequences are SGHVS and FNYEAQ. The CDR3 spans 16 residues.

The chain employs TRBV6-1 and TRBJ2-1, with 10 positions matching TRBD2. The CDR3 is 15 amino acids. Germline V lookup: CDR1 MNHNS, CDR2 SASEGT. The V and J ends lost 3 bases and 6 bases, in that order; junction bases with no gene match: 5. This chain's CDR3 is CASSEEIAGGNEQFF. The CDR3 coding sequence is TGTGCCAGCAGTGAGGAAATAGCGGGAGGCAATGAGCAGTTCTTC.

Written as DNA, the CDR3 is TGTGCCAGTAGTGCGGGACCGAGTCCGACTTACACTGAAGCTTTCTTT. It translates to CASSAGPSPTYTEAFF. The rearrangement links TRBV19 to TRBJ1-1; TRBD1 is a possible D gene (5 bases). The germline V gene has CDR1 LNHDA and CDR2 SQIVND (reference sequence). Trimming took off 5 bases at V and 3 bases at J, with 19 bases between the two ends. The CDR3 covers 16 residues.

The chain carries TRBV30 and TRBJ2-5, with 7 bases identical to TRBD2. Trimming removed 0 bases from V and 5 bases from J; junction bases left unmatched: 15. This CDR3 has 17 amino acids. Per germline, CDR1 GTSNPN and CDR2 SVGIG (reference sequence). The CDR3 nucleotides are TGTGCCTGGAGTGTAATCGTCGGCGGGAGCGTCAGGGAGACCCAGTACTTC. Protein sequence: CAWSVIVGGSVRETQYF.

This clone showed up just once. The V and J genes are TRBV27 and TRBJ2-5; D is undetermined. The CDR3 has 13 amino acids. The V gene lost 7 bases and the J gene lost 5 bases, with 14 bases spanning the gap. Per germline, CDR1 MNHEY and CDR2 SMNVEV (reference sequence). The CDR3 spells CASTAINSETQYF. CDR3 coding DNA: TGTGCCAGCACCGCGATTAATTCGGAGACCCAGTACTTC.

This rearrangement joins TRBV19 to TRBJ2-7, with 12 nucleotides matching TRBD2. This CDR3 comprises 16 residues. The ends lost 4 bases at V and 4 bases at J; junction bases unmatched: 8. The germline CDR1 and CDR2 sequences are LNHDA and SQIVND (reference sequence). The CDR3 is CASSRASGRASYEQYF. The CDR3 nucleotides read TGTGCCAGTAGTAGGGCTAGCGGGAGGGCCTCGTACGAGCAGTACTTC.

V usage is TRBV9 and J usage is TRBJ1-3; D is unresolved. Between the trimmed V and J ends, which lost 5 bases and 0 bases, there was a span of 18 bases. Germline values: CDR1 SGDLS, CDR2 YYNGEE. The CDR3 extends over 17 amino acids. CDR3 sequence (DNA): TGTGCCAGCAGTCGGACTGGCAGAACCGTCTCTGGAAACACCATATATTTT. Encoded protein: CASSRTGRTVSGNTIYF.

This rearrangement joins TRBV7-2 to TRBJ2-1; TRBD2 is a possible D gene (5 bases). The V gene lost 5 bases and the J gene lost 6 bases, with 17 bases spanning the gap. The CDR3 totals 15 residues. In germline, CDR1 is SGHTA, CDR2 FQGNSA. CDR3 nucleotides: TGTGCCAGCAGCGCCGACCCCCTCGGAGGCAATGAGCAGTTCTTC. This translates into CASSADPLGGNEQFF. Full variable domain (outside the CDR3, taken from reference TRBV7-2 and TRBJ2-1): GAGVSQSPSNKVTEKGKDVELRCDPISGHTALYWYRQSLGQGLEFLIYFQGNSAPDKSGLPSDRFSAERTGGSVSTLTIQRTQQEDSAVYLCASSADPLGGNEQFFGPGTRLTVL.

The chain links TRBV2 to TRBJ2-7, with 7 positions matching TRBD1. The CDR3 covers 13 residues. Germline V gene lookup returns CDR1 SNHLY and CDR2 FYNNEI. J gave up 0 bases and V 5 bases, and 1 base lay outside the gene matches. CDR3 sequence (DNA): TGTGCCAGCAGTTGGACAGGCTCCTACGAGCAGTACTTC. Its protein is CASSWTGSYEQYF.

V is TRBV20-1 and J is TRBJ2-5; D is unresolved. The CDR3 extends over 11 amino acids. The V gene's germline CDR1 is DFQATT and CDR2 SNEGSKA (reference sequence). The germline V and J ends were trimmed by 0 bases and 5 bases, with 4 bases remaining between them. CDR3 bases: TGCAGTGCTAGAGAGCGGGAGACCCAGTACTTC. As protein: CSARERETQYF.

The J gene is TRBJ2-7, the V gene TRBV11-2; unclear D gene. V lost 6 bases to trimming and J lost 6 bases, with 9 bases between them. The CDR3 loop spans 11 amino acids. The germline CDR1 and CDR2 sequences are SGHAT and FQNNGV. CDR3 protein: CASRLAREQYF. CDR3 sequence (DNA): TGTGCCAGCAGACTCGCCCGCGAGCAGTACTTC.

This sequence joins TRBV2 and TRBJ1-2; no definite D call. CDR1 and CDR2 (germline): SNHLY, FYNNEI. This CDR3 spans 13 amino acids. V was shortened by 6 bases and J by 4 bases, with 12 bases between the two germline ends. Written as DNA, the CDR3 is TGTGCCAGCAGGCTCGGGGTGGGCTATGGCTACACCTTC. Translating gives CASRLGVGYGYTF.

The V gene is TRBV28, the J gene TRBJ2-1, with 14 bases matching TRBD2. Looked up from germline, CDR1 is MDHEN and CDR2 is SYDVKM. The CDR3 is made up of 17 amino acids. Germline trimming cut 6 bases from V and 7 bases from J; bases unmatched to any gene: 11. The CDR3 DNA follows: TGTGCCAGCAGATCACCGGGACTAGCGGGAGATGAGAATGAGCAGTTCTTC. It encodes CASRSPGLAGDENEQFF.

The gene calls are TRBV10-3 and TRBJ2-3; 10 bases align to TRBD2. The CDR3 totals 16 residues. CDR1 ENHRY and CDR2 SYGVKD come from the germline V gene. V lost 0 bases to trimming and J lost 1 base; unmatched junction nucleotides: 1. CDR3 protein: CAISESGTSGTDTQYF. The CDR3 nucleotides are TGTGCCATCAGTGAGTCAGGGACTAGCGGCACAGATACGCAGTATTTT.

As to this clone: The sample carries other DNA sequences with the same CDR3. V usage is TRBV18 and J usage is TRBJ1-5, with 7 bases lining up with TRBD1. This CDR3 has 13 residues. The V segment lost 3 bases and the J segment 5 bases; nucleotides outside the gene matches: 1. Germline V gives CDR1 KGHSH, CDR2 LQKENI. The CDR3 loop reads CASSPDRDQPQHF. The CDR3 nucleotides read TGTGCCAGCTCACCCGACAGGGATCAGCCCCAGCATTTT.

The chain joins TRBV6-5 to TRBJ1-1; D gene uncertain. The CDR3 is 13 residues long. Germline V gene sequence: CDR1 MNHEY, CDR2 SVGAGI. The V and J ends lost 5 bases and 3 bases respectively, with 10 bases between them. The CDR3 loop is CASSHLHDTEAFF. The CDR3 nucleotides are TGTGCCAGCAGTCACTTACACGACACTGAAGCTTTCTTT.

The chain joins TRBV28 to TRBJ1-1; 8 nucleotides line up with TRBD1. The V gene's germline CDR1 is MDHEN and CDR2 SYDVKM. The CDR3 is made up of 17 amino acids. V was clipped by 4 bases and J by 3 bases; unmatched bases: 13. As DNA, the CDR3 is TGTGCCAGCAGTTCCCCCCTAATGACAGGGGCCTACACTGAAGCTTTCTTT. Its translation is CASSSPLMTGAYTEAFF.

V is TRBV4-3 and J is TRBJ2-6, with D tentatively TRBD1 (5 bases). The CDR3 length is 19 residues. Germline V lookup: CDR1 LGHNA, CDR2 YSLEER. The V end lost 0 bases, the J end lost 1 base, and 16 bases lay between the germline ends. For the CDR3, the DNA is TGCGCCAGCAGCCAAGAATCGCCGACAGCTCTATCTGGGGCCAACGTCCTGACTTTC. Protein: CASSQESPTALSGANVLTF.

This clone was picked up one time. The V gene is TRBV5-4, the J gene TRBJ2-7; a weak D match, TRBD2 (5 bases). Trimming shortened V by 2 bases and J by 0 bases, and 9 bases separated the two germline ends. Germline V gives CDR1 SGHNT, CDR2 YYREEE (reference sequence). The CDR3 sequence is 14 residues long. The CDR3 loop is CASSFLGSSYEQYF. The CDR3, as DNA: TGTGCCAGCAGCTTTTTGGGGAGCTCCTACGAGCAGTACTTC.